This T cell receptor (beta chain) was obtained from a study of OX40 agonist ivuxolimab in advanced cancers. TCRdb's copy holds only in-frame clones and misses some; the assay was immunoSEQ multiplex PCR. The sample carries about 83,000 clones, roughly 90% recorded once. The germline V gene encodes CDR1 SGHTA and CDR2 FQGTGA. The CDR3 totals 18 residues. J gave up 5 bases and V 0 bases, and 10 bases lay outside the gene matches. The V gene is TRBV7-3, the J gene TRBJ2-2, with 9 bases matching TRBD1. This sample comprised CD4+ or CD8+ T cells sorted from blood, obtained in a trial of the OX40 agonist ivuxolimab. The receptor's source is an adult with an advanced solid tumor such as melanoma, head and neck, liver or kidney cancer. The CDR3 region is CASSLTPGQGLMTGELFF. The CDR3 bases are TGTGCCAGCAGCTTAACCCCCGGACAGGGGTTAATGACCGGGGAGCTGTTTTTT.